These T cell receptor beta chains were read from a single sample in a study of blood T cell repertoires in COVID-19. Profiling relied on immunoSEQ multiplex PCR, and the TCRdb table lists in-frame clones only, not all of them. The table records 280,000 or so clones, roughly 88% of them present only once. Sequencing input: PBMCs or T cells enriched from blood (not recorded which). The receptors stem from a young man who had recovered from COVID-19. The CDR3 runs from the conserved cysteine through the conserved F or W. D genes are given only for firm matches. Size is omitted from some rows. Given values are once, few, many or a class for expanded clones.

cdr3_nt: TGTGCCAGTAGTAACGGACAGGTCGGGTCCTACGAGCAGTACTTC
cdr3_aa: CASSNGQVGSYEQYF
d_call: TRBD1
clone_size: few
cdr3_length: 15
v_call: TRBV19
j_call: TRBJ2-7

cdr3_nt: TGTGCCAGCAGTATTTCCCCAGGGCCAGGAAACACCATATATTTT
cdr3_aa: CASSISPGPGNTIYF
d_call: .
clone_size: .
cdr3_length: 15
v_call: TRBV5-5
j_call: TRBJ1-3

cdr3_nt: TGCAGCGTTGTCGGGGAAGGGAATGAAAAACTGTTTTTT
cdr3_aa: CSVVGEGNEKLFF
d_call: .
clone_size: few
cdr3_length: 13
v_call: TRBV29-1
j_call: TRBJ1-4

cdr3_nt: TGTGCCAGCAGTAATGGACAGGGACCATTACAGTTCTTC
cdr3_aa: CASSNGQGPLQFF
d_call: TRBD1
clone_size: .
cdr3_length: 13
v_call: TRBV28
j_call: TRBJ2-1

cdr3_nt: TGTGCCAGCAGCCGTCGAAGGACAGGGTCCCTCTCTGGGGCCAACGTCCTGACTTTC
cdr3_aa: CASSRRRTGSLSGANVLTF
d_call: TRBD1
clone_size: .
cdr3_length: 19
v_call: TRBV7-9
j_call: TRBJ2-6

cdr3_nt: TGTGCCAGTAGTAACGAGAGGGAGGCCTATGGCTACACCTTC
cdr3_aa: CASSNEREAYGYTF
d_call: .
clone_size: .
cdr3_length: 14
v_call: TRBV19
j_call: TRBJ1-2

cdr3_nt: TGTGCCAGCTCACCACCAGAAGCATCTAACTATGGCTACACCTTC
cdr3_aa: CASSPPEASNYGYTF
d_call: .
clone_size: few
cdr3_length: 15
v_call: TRBV18
j_call: TRBJ1-2

cdr3_nt: TGTGCCAGCAGCTGGACTAGCGGGGGGCCCGTCAATGAGCAGTTCTTC
cdr3_aa: CASSWTSGGPVNEQFF
d_call: TRBD2
clone_size: .
cdr3_length: 16
v_call: TRBV5-5
j_call: TRBJ2-1

cdr3_nt: TGCAGTGCGGGGGGGACTTCACCCCTCCACTTT
cdr3_aa: CSAGGTSPLHF
d_call: .
clone_size: .
cdr3_length: 11
v_call: TRBV20-1
j_call: TRBJ1-6

cdr3_nt: TGCAGCGTTGAGCAGGGATCATACGAGCAGTACTTC
cdr3_aa: CSVEQGSYEQYF
d_call: .
clone_size: .
cdr3_length: 12
v_call: TRBV29-1
j_call: TRBJ2-7

cdr3_nt: TGCGCCAGCAGCCCAGTGGGTGGGGGGGCTGGCAATGAGCAGTTCTTC
cdr3_aa: CASSPVGGGAGNEQFF
d_call: .
clone_size: .
cdr3_length: 16
v_call: TRBV4-1
j_call: TRBJ2-1

cdr3_nt: TGTGCCAGTGGTAGGGGCCTTCCCCATAGCAATCAGCCCCAGCATTTT
cdr3_aa: CASGRGLPHSNQPQHF
d_call: .
clone_size: .
cdr3_length: 16
v_call: TRBV19
j_call: TRBJ1-5

cdr3_nt: TGCGCCAGCAGCCTACAGGGGGGGAACACTGAAGCTTTCTTT
cdr3_aa: CASSLQGGNTEAFF
d_call: TRBD1
clone_size: .
cdr3_length: 14
v_call: TRBV4-3
j_call: TRBJ1-1

cdr3_nt: TGTGCCAGCAGCGCAACAGGGCTCACCGGGGAGCTGTTTTTT
cdr3_aa: CASSATGLTGELFF
d_call: .
clone_size: .
cdr3_length: 14
v_call: TRBV7-9
j_call: TRBJ2-2

cdr3_nt: TGCGCCAGCAGCTTGGCTCGGGACAGCCCCACCGGGGAGCTGTTTTTT
cdr3_aa: CASSLARDSPTGELFF
d_call: TRBD1
clone_size: .
cdr3_length: 16
v_call: TRBV5-1
j_call: TRBJ2-2

cdr3_nt: TGTGCCAGCAGTTTCAGTGAAAAACTGTTTTTT
cdr3_aa: CASSFSEKLFF
d_call: .
clone_size: .
cdr3_length: 11
v_call: TRBV12-3/TRBV12-4
j_call: TRBJ1-4

cdr3_nt: TGCGCCAGCAGCCCGGGACAGATTAACACCATATATTTT
cdr3_aa: CASSPGQINTIYF
d_call: TRBD1
clone_size: few
cdr3_length: 13
v_call: TRBV5-1
j_call: TRBJ1-3

cdr3_nt: TGTGCCACGACGGGACAGGGCAATTCACCCCTCCACTTT
cdr3_aa: CATTGQGNSPLHF
d_call: TRBD1
clone_size: .
cdr3_length: 13
v_call: TRBV10-3
j_call: TRBJ1-6

cdr3_nt: TGTGCCAGCAGTCAAGGACAGAGTTATGGCTACACCTTC
cdr3_aa: CASSQGQSYGYTF
d_call: .
clone_size: .
cdr3_length: 13
v_call: TRBV12-3/TRBV12-4
j_call: TRBJ1-2

cdr3_nt: TGTGCCAGTAGTAAGGGACAGATAAAAGAGACCCAGTACTTC
cdr3_aa: CASSKGQIKETQYF
d_call: TRBD1
clone_size: .
cdr3_length: 14
v_call: TRBV19
j_call: TRBJ2-5

cdr3_nt: TGTGCCAGCAGCCCCCATCTGGGACTAGGGTTGCCAGAGACCCAGTACTTC
cdr3_aa: CASSPHLGLGLPETQYF
d_call: TRBD2
clone_size: .
cdr3_length: 17
v_call: TRBV4-2
j_call: TRBJ2-5

cdr3_nt: TGTGCCACCAGTGATTCCTATGGTTATTCAAATTTCGGGACAGGGGGTTGGAATGAGCAGTTCTTC
cdr3_aa: CATSDSYGYSNFGTGGWNEQFF
d_call: TRBD1
clone_size: .
cdr3_length: 22
v_call: TRBV24-1
j_call: TRBJ2-1

cdr3_nt: TGTGCCAGCAGCTTAGCGGGCAGACCCCTAAACACCGGGGAGCTGTTTTTT
cdr3_aa: CASSLAGRPLNTGELFF
d_call: .
clone_size: .
cdr3_length: 17
v_call: TRBV7-8
j_call: TRBJ2-2

cdr3_nt: TGTGCCATCAGTGAGTTACAAAATACGCAGTATTTT
cdr3_aa: CAISELQNTQYF
d_call: .
clone_size: once
cdr3_length: 12
v_call: TRBV10-3
j_call: TRBJ2-3

cdr3_nt: TGTGCCTGGAGTTCGGGAGTCGAAAATCAGCCCCAGCATTTT
cdr3_aa: CAWSSGVENQPQHF
d_call: .
clone_size: .
cdr3_length: 14
v_call: TRBV30
j_call: TRBJ1-5

cdr3_nt: TGCGCCAGCAAAAAAACCGCGGGGAGCTCCTACAATGAGCAGTTCTTC
cdr3_aa: CASKKTAGSSYNEQFF
d_call: .
clone_size: .
cdr3_length: 16
v_call: TRBV5-1
j_call: TRBJ2-1

cdr3_nt: TGTGCCAGCAGCTTAGGACCGGGACTGCACGGCGAGCAGTACTTC
cdr3_aa: CASSLGPGLHGEQYF
d_call: .
clone_size: .
cdr3_length: 15
v_call: TRBV11-3
j_call: TRBJ2-7

cdr3_nt: TGTGCCAGCAGCGTTTGGGGAGCCGATACGCAGTATTTT
cdr3_aa: CASSVWGADTQYF
d_call: .
clone_size: many
cdr3_length: 13
v_call: TRBV9
j_call: TRBJ2-3

cdr3_nt: TGTGCCAGCAGTGCGACCGGGACAATTGAAGCTTTCTTT
cdr3_aa: CASSATGTIEAFF
d_call: .
clone_size: .
cdr3_length: 13
v_call: TRBV5-4
j_call: TRBJ1-1

cdr3_nt: TGTGCCAGTAGTATAGGGACAGGGGCCGAAGCTTTCTTT
cdr3_aa: CASSIGTGAEAFF
d_call: TRBD1
clone_size: few
cdr3_length: 13
v_call: TRBV19
j_call: TRBJ1-1

cdr3_nt: TGTGCCAGCAGCCCTCAGAGTCGACAGGGACAGCCCCAGCATTTT
cdr3_aa: CASSPQSRQGQPQHF
d_call: TRBD1
clone_size: .
cdr3_length: 15
v_call: TRBV7-2
j_call: TRBJ1-5

cdr3_nt: TGTGCCAGCAGCGAAGAGGCCCGGGTAGAGCAGTTCTTC
cdr3_aa: CASSEEARVEQFF
d_call: .
clone_size: .
cdr3_length: 13
v_call: TRBV2
j_call: TRBJ2-1

cdr3_nt: TGTGCCAGCAGCGTAGGTCCAGAGAACACTGAAGCTTTCTTT
cdr3_aa: CASSVGPENTEAFF
d_call: .
clone_size: .
cdr3_length: 14
v_call: TRBV9
j_call: TRBJ1-1

cdr3_nt: TGTGCCAGCAGCTTGTCGTCCGGGACAGATACGCAGTATTTT
cdr3_aa: CASSLSSGTDTQYF
d_call: .
clone_size: .
cdr3_length: 14
v_call: TRBV7-9
j_call: TRBJ2-3

cdr3_nt: TGCGCCAGCAGCCAGATGACAGGGAAAAGAACTGAAGCTTTCTTT
cdr3_aa: CASSQMTGKRTEAFF
d_call: TRBD1
clone_size: .
cdr3_length: 15
v_call: TRBV4-1
j_call: TRBJ1-1

cdr3_nt: TGTGCCAGCAGCGTACAGGGGCGAGGGGCCAAAAACATTCAGTACTTC
cdr3_aa: CASSVQGRGAKNIQYF
d_call: TRBD1
clone_size: .
cdr3_length: 16
v_call: TRBV2
j_call: TRBJ2-4

cdr3_nt: TGTGCCAGCAGTGAAAGGTCCGGAGTCTATGGCTACACCTTC
cdr3_aa: CASSERSGVYGYTF
d_call: .
clone_size: .
cdr3_length: 14
v_call: TRBV6-1
j_call: TRBJ1-2